This TCR beta chain was identified during a study of CD8 T cells in Susac syndrome. Random hexamers primed reverse transcription of 0.5 to 1 ug RNA. Each CDR3 protein is one row after TCRdb ran MiXCR on the immunoSEQ multiplex PCR reads. The data contain around 200,000 distinct CDR3 sequences, around 95% of them singletons. In its sample, this clonotype was seen once. Sequenced material: CD4+ T cells from PBMCs. This clonotype was obtained from a human donor with multiple sclerosis.

Written as DNA, the CDR3 is TGTGCCTGGAGTGTTGGCCACACTGAAGCTTTCTTT. It encodes CAWSVGHTEAFF. The V and J genes are TRBV30 and TRBJ1-1; D gene ambiguous. Germline CDR1 is GTSNPN and CDR2 is SVGIG (reference sequence). This CDR3 is 12 amino acids long. The V end lost 0 bases, the J end lost 3 bases, and 5 bases lay between the germline ends.